This T cell receptor beta chain was retrieved from a study of T cell responses to AZD1222 COVID-19 vaccine. The study, taken as a whole, reports: Among AZD1222 vaccinees, only five to seven were seropositive at baseline. Variant regions that are unmutated are reportedly the target of nearly half of spike-specific TCRs. Increased Spike-specific TCR breadth and depth were observed after two AZD1222 doses. A mostly white British donor set with more females was recruited, and clonal diversity was possibly underestimated.

Data came from immunoSEQ multiplex PCR; TCRdb stores just in-frame clones and leaves some out. The table has some 140,000 clones, more than 85% seen once. In the case of this clone: The antigen is not known.

The source of this sequence is an adult in good health. This material consisted of peripheral blood, taken on day 0 of AZD1222 vaccination.

CDR3 DNA: TGTGCCAGTAGCCTGAGTCCCGATCAGCCCCAGCATTTT. Encoded protein: CASSLSPDQPQHF. The chain uses TRBV19 and TRBJ1-5; unclear D gene. The CDR3 runs 13 residues. V was cut by 6 bases and J by 5 bases, with 11 bases left in between. Germline assignment: CDR1 LNHDA and CDR2 SQIVND (reference sequence).